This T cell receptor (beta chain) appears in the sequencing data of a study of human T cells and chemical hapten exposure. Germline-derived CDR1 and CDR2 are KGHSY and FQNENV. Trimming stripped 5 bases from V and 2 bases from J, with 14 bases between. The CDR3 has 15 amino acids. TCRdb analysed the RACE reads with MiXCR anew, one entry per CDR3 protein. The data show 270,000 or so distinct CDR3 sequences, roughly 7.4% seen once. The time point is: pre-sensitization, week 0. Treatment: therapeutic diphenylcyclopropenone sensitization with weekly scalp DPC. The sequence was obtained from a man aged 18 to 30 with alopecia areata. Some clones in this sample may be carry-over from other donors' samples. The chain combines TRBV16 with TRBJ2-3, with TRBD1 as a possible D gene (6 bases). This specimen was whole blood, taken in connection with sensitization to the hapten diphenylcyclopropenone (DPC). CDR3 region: CASSSNRVSTDTQYF. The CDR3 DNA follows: TGTGCCAGCAGCTCCAACAGGGTCTCCACAGATACGCAGTATTTT.